Listed below are T cell receptor beta chains from one sample, sequenced in a study of shared clonotypes between healthy human individuals. Data came from immunoSEQ multiplex PCR; TCRdb stores just in-frame clones and leaves some out. The sample has approximately 2,300,000 clones; about 90% are singletons. The sequencing sample was made of naive CD4+ T cells from PBMCs. The receptor source for this set is a man between 18 and 29 years old in good health. Some clones in this sample may be carry-over from other donors' samples. Both conserved end residues are part of each CDR3. Each record gives: V gene, D gene, clone size, J gene, CDR3 protein, CDR3 DNA. The D gene is left open where the match is weak. Clone size, where shown, is once, few, many, or a class for clones that have expanded.

V: TRBV5-1
D: NA
size: once
J: TRBJ2-6
CDR3: CASSLETGSGANVLTF
DNA: TGCGCCAGCAGCTTGGAAACAGGGTCAGGGGCCAACGTCCTGACTTTC

V: TRBV12-5
D: TRBD1
size: NA
J: TRBJ2-3
CDR3: CASGFDRGADTQYF
DNA: TGTGCTAGTGGTTTCGACAGGGGTGCAGATACGCAGTATTTT

V: TRBV11-3
D: NA
size: NA
J: TRBJ1-1
CDR3: CASSLGRTEAFF
DNA: TGTGCCAGCAGCTTGGGGAGGACTGAAGCTTTCTTT

V: TRBV14
D: TRBD2
size: NA
J: TRBJ2-7
CDR3: CASSLGTSGDYEQYF
DNA: TGTGCCAGCAGCCTGGGGACTAGCGGGGATTACGAGCAGTACTTC

V: TRBV28
D: TRBD1
size: NA
J: TRBJ2-7
CDR3: CASSLAPRGGRYEQYF
DNA: TGTGCCAGCAGTTTGGCCCCGCGAGGGGGCAGGTACGAGCAGTACTTC

V: TRBV29-1
D: NA
size: NA
J: TRBJ2-2
CDR3: CSVEFSSETTNTGELFF
DNA: TGCAGCGTTGAGTTTAGTAGCGAGACAACAAACACCGGGGAGCTGTTTTTT

V: TRBV6-1
D: TRBD2
size: NA
J: TRBJ2-5
CDR3: CASSEGTSGGPFQETQYF
DNA: TGTGCCAGCAGTGAGGGGACTAGCGGGGGTCCCTTCCAAGAGACCCAGTACTTC

V: TRBV7-9
D: NA
size: NA
J: TRBJ2-1
CDR3: CASSLVPEAYNEQFF
DNA: TGTGCCAGCAGCTTAGTTCCAGAGGCCTACAATGAGCAGTTCTTC

V: TRBV28
D: NA
size: NA
J: TRBJ1-2
CDR3: CASSSGTDSYTF
DNA: TGTGCCAGCAGTTCAGGGACGGACAGCTACACCTTC

V: TRBV11-2
D: NA
size: NA
J: TRBJ2-1
CDR3: CASSYTRSGVINEQFF
DNA: TGTGCCAGCAGCTATACGCGCTCGGGAGTTATAAATGAGCAGTTCTTC

V: TRBV27
D: TRBD1
size: NA
J: TRBJ1-4
CDR3: CASRTLQGVTNEKLFF
DNA: TGTGCCAGCAGAACGCTACAGGGGGTGACTAATGAAAAACTGTTTTTT

V: TRBV5-1
D: TRBD2
size: NA
J: TRBJ2-5
CDR3: CASARTSGGETQYF
DNA: TGCGCCAGCGCCCGCACTAGCGGAGGAGAGACCCAGTACTTC

V: TRBV9
D: TRBD2
size: NA
J: TRBJ2-1
CDR3: CASSVGISGSDEQFF
DNA: TGTGCCAGCAGCGTAGGAATTAGCGGGAGCGATGAGCAGTTCTTC

V: TRBV28
D: NA
size: NA
J: TRBJ1-2
CDR3: CASSEVGGPGGTF
DNA: TGTGCCAGCAGTGAAGTGGGTGGTCCCGGCGGAACCTTC

V: TRBV4-1
D: NA
size: NA
J: TRBJ2-7
CDR3: CASSQRRDTDYEQYF
DNA: TGCGCCAGCAGCCAAAGGCGGGACACAGACTACGAGCAGTACTTC

V: TRBV7-2
D: NA
size: NA
J: TRBJ2-7
CDR3: CASSSNRDSYEQYF
DNA: TGTGCCAGCAGCTCCAACAGGGACTCCTACGAGCAGTACTTC

V: TRBV27
D: TRBD1
size: NA
J: TRBJ2-2
CDR3: CASSLSLWAGGTGELFF
DNA: TGTGCCAGCAGTTTATCCCTCTGGGCAGGGGGCACCGGGGAGCTGTTTTTT

V: TRBV28
D: TRBD1
size: NA
J: TRBJ2-3
CDR3: CASSGGGQGVSDTQYF
DNA: TGTGCCAGCAGCGGTGGGGGACAGGGGGTATCAGATACGCAGTATTTT

V: TRBV6-6
D: NA
size: NA
J: TRBJ1-1
CDR3: CASSDLGGPTEAFF
DNA: TGTGCCAGCAGTGACCTAGGAGGGCCCACTGAAGCTTTCTTT

V: TRBV11-3
D: NA
size: NA
J: TRBJ2-5
CDR3: CASSSPGRTETQYF
DNA: TGTGCCAGCAGCTCGCCAGGGAGGACAGAGACCCAGTACTTC

V: TRBV2
D: NA
size: NA
J: TRBJ1-3
CDR3: CASKDRNSGNTIYF
DNA: TGTGCCAGTAAGGACAGAAACTCTGGAAACACCATATATTTT

V: TRBV4-2
D: TRBD2
size: NA
J: TRBJ2-1
CDR3: CASSQGGRARNNEQFF
DNA: TGTGCCAGCAGCCAAGGCGGGAGGGCGAGGAACAATGAGCAGTTCTTC

V: TRBV6-6
D: NA
size: NA
J: TRBJ2-1
CDR3: CASRGTEQFF
DNA: TGTGCCAGCAGAGGGACAGAGCAGTTCTTC

V: TRBV29-1
D: TRBD2
size: NA
J: TRBJ2-3
CDR3: CSVEDRETSSPDTQYF
DNA: TGCAGCGTTGAAGATCGGGAGACTAGCTCGCCAGATACGCAGTATTTT

V: TRBV5-4
D: NA
size: NA
J: TRBJ1-2
CDR3: CASSLGYRAGGYTF
DNA: TGTGCCAGCAGCTTGGGATACAGGGCTGGTGGCTACACCTTC

V: TRBV5-1
D: NA
size: NA
J: TRBJ2-5
CDR3: CASSQLSGTGTQYF
DNA: TGCGCCAGCAGCCAACTTAGCGGCACCGGGACCCAGTACTTC

V: TRBV7-2
D: NA
size: NA
J: TRBJ2-7
CDR3: CASSLDGSAGYEQYF
DNA: TGTGCCAGCAGCTTAGACGGGAGCGCGGGGTACGAGCAGTACTTC

V: TRBV7-6
D: TRBD1
size: NA
J: TRBJ1-1
CDR3: CASSTWTGFMNTEAFF
DNA: TGTGCCAGCAGCACGTGGACAGGCTTCATGAACACTGAAGCTTTCTTT

V: TRBV30
D: TRBD2
size: once
J: TRBJ2-2
CDR3: CAWTLSGRGYTGELFF
DNA: TGTGCCTGGACCCTCAGCGGGAGGGGGTACACCGGGGAGCTGTTTTTT

V: TRBV6-8
D: NA
size: NA
J: TRBJ2-1
CDR3: CASGATTLQMFHTRASYNEQFF
DNA: TGTGCCAGCGGAGCCACGACACTCCAAATGTTCCACACTAGAGCCTCCTACAATGAGCAGTTCTTC

V: TRBV7-2
D: NA
size: NA
J: TRBJ1-1
CDR3: CASRIQGNTEAFF
DNA: TGTGCCAGCAGGATACAGGGGAACACTGAAGCTTTCTTT

V: TRBV7-8
D: TRBD1
size: NA
J: TRBJ2-1
CDR3: CASTSNFGTGGDEQFF
DNA: TGTGCCAGCACCTCTAACTTCGGGACAGGGGGCGATGAGCAGTTCTTC

V: TRBV10-3
D: NA
size: NA
J: TRBJ2-3
CDR3: CAISEVSGGTDTQYF
DNA: TGTGCCATCAGTGAAGTGTCAGGGGGCACAGATACGCAGTATTTT

V: TRBV28
D: NA
size: NA
J: TRBJ2-2
CDR3: CASSLSANTGELFF
DNA: TGTGCCAGCAGTTTATCCGCGAACACCGGGGAGCTGTTTTTT

V: TRBV7-9
D: NA
size: NA
J: TRBJ2-1
CDR3: CASSLSRSADEQFF
DNA: TGTGCCAGCAGCTTATCTCGCTCTGCAGATGAGCAGTTCTTC

V: TRBV7-3
D: NA
size: NA
J: TRBJ2-2
CDR3: CASSLSVTPTSGELFF
DNA: TGTGCCAGCAGCTTAAGTGTAACCCCGACCAGCGGGGAGCTGTTTTTT

V: TRBV2
D: NA
size: NA
J: TRBJ1-2
CDR3: CATNLQGANYGYTF
DNA: TGTGCCACCAACCTTCAGGGCGCCAACTATGGCTACACCTTC